The 24 T cell receptor beta chains presented below share a single source sample, sequenced in a study of T cell responses to AZD1222 COVID-19 vaccine. Libraries were prepared by immunoSEQ multiplex PCR; TCRdb keeps only in-frame clonotypes and omits some of them. The sample comprises fewer than 150,000 clones, 85% to 95% of which are singletons, and approximately 0.85% rests with the top ten. The sample consisted of peripheral blood, taken on day 0 of AZD1222 vaccination. The origin of the receptors is an adult in good health.

The chain couples TRBV5-5 to TRBJ1-4; D is perhaps TRBD1 (5 bases). The ends were cut back, 3 bases at V and 0 bases at J, with 9 bases in the middle. Germline V gene lookup returns CDR1 SGHKS and CDR2 YYEKEE (reference sequence). The length of the CDR3 is 15 residues. For the CDR3, the DNA is TGTGCCAGCAGCTGGGGACGGACAACTAATGAAAAACTGTTTTTT. This sequence encodes CASSWGRTTNEKLFF.

The chain joins TRBV5-1 to TRBJ2-6, with D unresolved. The V gene's germline CDR1 is SGHRS and CDR2 YFSETQ. CDR3 length: 13 amino acids. V was trimmed by 4 bases and J by 2 bases, leaving 4 bases between them. CDR3 in amino acids: CASSIAGANVLTF. The CDR3 DNA reads TGCGCCAGCAGCATAGCTGGGGCCAACGTCCTGACTTTC.

The CDR3 loop is CSASGGVNYEQYF. The CDR3 region has the DNA TGCAGTGCTAGTGGCGGGGTAAATTACGAGCAGTACTTC. The V call is TRBV20-1, the J call TRBJ2-7; possibly TRBD2 for D (6 bases). The CDR3 is made up of 13 amino acids. V gave up 3 bases and J gave up 4 bases, with 13 bases separating them. CDR1 is DFQATT and CDR2 is SNEGSKA in the germline V gene (reference sequence).

A single count supports this clone. This chain links TRBV11-3 with TRBJ1-1; D unclear. In germline, CDR1 is SGHNT, CDR2 YENEEA. V lost 4 bases, J lost 0 bases, and 6 bases lay in between. The CDR3 contains 13 residues. The CDR3 region is CASSSRLNTEAFF. Here the CDR3 DNA reads TGTGCCAGCAGCTCCCGGCTGAACACTGAAGCTTTCTTT.

The J gene is TRBJ1-1, the V gene TRBV2, with 7 bases matching TRBD1. The CDR3 length is 12 residues. CDR1 SNHLY and CDR2 FYNNEI come from the germline V gene. Germline trimming cut 5 bases from V and 8 bases from J; bases unmatched to any gene: 5. CDR3 in amino acids: CASSYRGEEAFF. The CDR3 DNA follows: TGTGCCAGCAGTTACAGGGGAGAAGAAGCTTTCTTT.

This rearrangement joins TRBV18 to TRBJ2-3, with 7 bases identical to TRBD1. The CDR3 consists of 15 residues. Germline CDR1 is KGHSH and CDR2 is LQKENI. V was pared by 6 bases and J by 1 base, with 7 bases of the junction left unmatched. The CDR3 DNA reads as TGTGCCAGCTCGGAACTACAGGGGCGCACAGATACGCAGTATTTT. Encoded protein: CASSELQGRTDTQYF.

This chain links TRBV30 with TRBJ1-1; 8 bases line up with TRBD1. The ends lost 2 bases at V and 4 bases at J; junction bases unmatched: 24. Germline-derived CDR1 and CDR2 are GTSNPN and SVGIG (reference sequence). The CDR3 runs 20 residues. CDR3 amino acids: CAWSSLGQDLFTVALTEAFF. The CDR3 DNA reads TGTGCCTGGAGTTCCTTGGGACAGGACCTATTTACGGTGGCCCTCACTGAAGCTTTCTTT.

This chain joins TRBV7-9 and TRBJ1-1, with 8 bases matching TRBD1. The CDR3 loop spans 14 amino acids. Germline V gene lookup returns CDR1 SEHNR and CDR2 FQNEAQ (reference sequence). The trim removed 5 bases at V and 1 base at J, leaving 3 bases unmatched. Here the CDR3 reads CASSPGQGNTEAFF. CDR3 DNA sequence: TGTGCCAGCAGCCCCGGACAGGGGAACACTGAAGCTTTCTTT.

The rearrangement uses TRBV7-9 and TRBJ1-2; perhaps TRBD1 as D (5 bases). The V and J ends lost 3 bases and 8 bases respectively, with 10 bases between them. Germline CDR1 SEHNR, CDR2 FQNEAQ (reference sequence). The CDR3 is made up of 12 amino acids. CDR3 sequence reads: CASSFSEGGYTF. The CDR3, as DNA: TGTGCCAGCAGCTTTTCAGAGGGGGGCTACACCTTC. The whole variable domain, remainder taken from reference TRBV7-9 and TRBJ1-2, is DTGVSQNPRHKITKRGQNVTFRCDPISEHNRLYWYRQTLGQGPEFLTYFQNEAQLEKSRLLSDRFSAERPKGSFSTLEIQRTEQGDSAMYLCASSFSEGGYTFGSGTRLTVV.

The DNA for the CDR3 is TGTGCCAGCAGCCAAAGGGACCACTCCTACGAGCAGTACTTC. Translation: CASSQRDHSYEQYF. The rearrangement uses TRBV3-1 (or the pseudogene TRBV3-2) and TRBJ2-7; D is possibly TRBD1 or TRBD2 (5 bases each). The germline gives CDR1 LGHDT, CDR2 YNNKEL (reference sequence). Trimming stripped 2 bases from V and 0 bases from J, with 8 bases between. The CDR3 spans 14 residues.

This clone appeared a single time. J is TRBJ2-5 and V is TRBV10-3; 15 bases match TRBD2. J lost 5 bases, V lost 6 bases, and 7 bases had no gene match. Germline CDR1 is ENHRY and CDR2 is SYGVKD. This CDR3 has 16 residues. The CDR3 is CAISPGLAGGRETQYF. The CDR3 nucleotides are TGTGCCATCAGCCCGGGACTAGCGGGGGGCCGTGAGACCCAGTACTTC.

J is TRBJ2-1 and V is TRBV3-1 (or the pseudogene TRBV3-2); TRBD1 might be the D (5 bases). The CDR3 consists of 17 residues. Trimming removed 1 base from V and 6 bases from J, with 19 bases in between. CDR1 is LGHDT, CDR2 YNNKEL, per germline (reference sequence). The chain's CDR3 is CASSQVFLGQIGNEQFF. CDR3 sequence (DNA): TGTGCCAGCAGCCAAGTCTTCCTGGGGCAGATCGGCAATGAGCAGTTCTTC.

J is TRBJ2-7 and V is TRBV5-1, with 8 bases fitting TRBD2. Germline loops: CDR1 SGHRS, CDR2 YFSETQ. Trimming took 1 base from V and 6 from J; bases not matched to a gene: 6. The CDR3 length is 14 residues. The chain's CDR3 is CASSLRASGLEQYF. CDR3 coding DNA: TGCGCCAGCAGCTTGAGGGCTAGCGGGCTCGAGCAGTACTTC.

The chain employs TRBV5-6 and TRBJ1-1; possibly TRBD1 for D (5 bases). The CDR3 is 15 residues long. V lost 1 base, J lost 0 bases, and 10 bases lay in between. In germline, CDR1 is SGHDT, CDR2 YYEEEE. The CDR3 nucleotides read TGTGCCAGCAGCTTGAGCAGGGACCTGAACACTGAAGCTTTCTTT. This encodes CASSLSRDLNTEAFF.

V and J are TRBV5-1 and TRBJ1-2, with 7 positions matching TRBD1. Germline lookup yields CDR1 SGHRS and CDR2 YFSETQ. The V segment lost 1 base and the J segment 8 bases; nucleotides outside the gene matches: 8. This CDR3 has 14 residues. Here the CDR3 reads CASSLRAGGQGYTF. CDR3 DNA sequence: TGCGCCAGCAGCTTGAGGGCAGGGGGTCAGGGCTACACCTTC.

The chain employs TRBV7-2 and TRBJ1-6; weak D call: TRBD1 (5 bases). Germline values: CDR1 SGHTA, CDR2 FQGNSA. The CDR3 is made up of 15 amino acids. V lost 3 bases and J lost 3, with 9 bases in between. CDR3 sequence: CASSLGTDYNSPLHF. Here the CDR3 DNA reads TGTGCCAGCAGCTTGGGGACGGACTATAATTCACCCCTCCACTTT.

The rearrangement links TRBV5-4 to TRBJ2-5; the match to TRBD2 covers 11 bases. The CDR3 is made up of 16 amino acids. The ends lost 2 bases at V and 4 bases at J; junction bases unmatched: 7. Germline V gene lookup returns CDR1 SGHNT and CDR2 YYREEE (reference sequence). The CDR3 bases are TGTGCCAGCAGCTTTTACCTAGCGGGGGGTACAGAGACCCAGTACTTC. Its protein product is CASSFYLAGGTETQYF.

This clone was observed a handful of times. The J gene is TRBJ1-2, the V gene TRBV15; 9 nucleotides agree with TRBD1. The trim removed 2 bases at V and 2 bases at J, leaving 3 bases unmatched. Germline CDR1 reads LNHNV; CDR2 reads YYDKDF (reference sequence). The CDR3 runs to 15 residues. The CDR3 nucleotides are TGTGCCACCAGCAGACACAGGGGGCGCAACTATGGCTACACCTTC. As protein: CATSRHRGRNYGYTF.

This chain connects TRBV5-1 to TRBJ1-1; D might be TRBD1 (5 bases). The V end was cut by 3 bases, the J end by 3 bases, with 12 bases between. Germline lookup yields CDR1 SGHRS and CDR2 YFSETQ. The CDR3 runs to 14 residues. The CDR3 loop reads CASSYTGRYTEAFF. The CDR3 coding sequence is TGCGCCAGCAGCTACACAGGACGGTACACTGAAGCTTTCTTT.

The chain carries TRBV5-1 and TRBJ2-3; 7 bases line up with TRBD2. V lost 0 bases, J lost 5 bases, and 9 bases stayed unmatched. The length of the CDR3 is 16 residues. Looked up from germline, CDR1 is SGHRS and CDR2 is YFSETQ. CDR3 amino acids: CASSLGIAGVVDTQYF. CDR3 DNA: TGCGCCAGCAGCTTGGGGATTGCGGGGGTGGTAGATACGCAGTATTTT.

The chain carries TRBV5-1 and TRBJ1-1; D is undetermined. Germline loops: CDR1 SGHRS, CDR2 YFSETQ. The germline V and J ends were trimmed by 0 bases and 8 bases, with 8 bases remaining between them. The CDR3 spans 12 residues. The CDR3 nucleotides are TGCGCCAGCAGCTTGGTAACGCCAGAAGCTTTCTTT. Protein sequence: CASSLVTPEAFF.

V and J are TRBV29-1 and TRBJ2-5, with 12 bases matching TRBD1. The CDR3 is 13 amino acids. CDR1 SQVTM and CDR2 ANQGSEA come from the germline V gene. V dropped 6 bases and J dropped 5; count of bases not matched to a gene: 4. In nucleotides, the CDR3 is TGCAGCGTCCGGGACAGGGGGCAGGAGACCCAGTACTTC. The encoded protein is CSVRDRGQETQYF.

The chain couples TRBV6-1 to TRBJ1-6; D gene uncertain. Trimming removed 3 bases from V and 0 bases from J, with 15 bases in between. Germline-derived CDR1 and CDR2 are MNHNS and SASEGT. CDR3 length: 18 amino acids. The CDR3 reads CASSDLGRSSSYNSPLHF. The CDR3 DNA reads as TGTGCCAGCAGTGACCTGGGAAGGTCGAGCTCCTATAATTCACCCCTCCACTTT.

This clone was detected once. CDR3: CASSPPGGGKSQPQHF. CDR3 in DNA: TGTGCCAGCTCACCACCGGGTGGAGGGAAAAGTCAGCCCCAGCATTTT. The chain couples TRBV18 to TRBJ1-5; the D is unclear. V shed 0 bases and J shed 6 bases, with 15 bases lying between them. CDR1 KGHSH and CDR2 LQKENI come from the germline V gene. The CDR3 loop spans 16 amino acids. Supplemented by reference TRBV18 and TRBJ1-5, the full variable domain reads NAGVMQNPRHLVRRRGQEARLRCSPMKGHSHVYWYRQLPEEGLKFMVYLQKENIIDESGMPKERFSAEFPKEGPSILRIQQVVRGDSAAYFCASSPPGGGKSQPQHFGDGTRLSIL.